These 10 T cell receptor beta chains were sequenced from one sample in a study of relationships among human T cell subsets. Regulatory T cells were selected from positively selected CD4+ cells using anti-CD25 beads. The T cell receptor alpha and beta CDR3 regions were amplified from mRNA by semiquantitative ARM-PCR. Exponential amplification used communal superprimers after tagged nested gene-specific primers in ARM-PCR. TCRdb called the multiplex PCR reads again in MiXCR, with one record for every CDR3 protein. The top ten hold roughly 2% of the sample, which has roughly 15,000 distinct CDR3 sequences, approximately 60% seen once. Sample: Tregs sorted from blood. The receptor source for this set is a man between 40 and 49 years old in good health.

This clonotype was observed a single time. The CDR3 loop is CASSQELRGRMSNTEAFF. CDR3 DNA: TGCGCCAGCAGCCAAGAATTAAGGGGCCGCATGAGTAACACTGAAGCTTTCTTT. This chain links TRBV4-1 with TRBJ1-1; D is possibly TRBD1 (5 bases). V was clipped by 0 bases and J by 2 bases, with 19 bases between them. Germline CDR1 is MGHRA and CDR2 is YSYEKL. The CDR3 has 18 residues.

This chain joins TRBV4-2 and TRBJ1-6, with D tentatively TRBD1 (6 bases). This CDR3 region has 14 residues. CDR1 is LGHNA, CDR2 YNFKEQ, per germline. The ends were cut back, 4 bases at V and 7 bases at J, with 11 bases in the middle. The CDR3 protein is CASSPTGLNSPLHF. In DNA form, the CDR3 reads TGTGCCAGCAGCCCCACAGGGCTCAATTCACCCCTCCACTTT.

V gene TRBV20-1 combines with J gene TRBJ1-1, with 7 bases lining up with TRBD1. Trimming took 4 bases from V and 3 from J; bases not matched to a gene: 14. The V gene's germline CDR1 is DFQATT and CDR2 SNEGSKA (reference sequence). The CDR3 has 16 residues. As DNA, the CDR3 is TGCAGTGCTACCTTAGGAGGGGGCGCCTCCTACACTGAAGCTTTCTTT. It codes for CSATLGGGASYTEAFF.

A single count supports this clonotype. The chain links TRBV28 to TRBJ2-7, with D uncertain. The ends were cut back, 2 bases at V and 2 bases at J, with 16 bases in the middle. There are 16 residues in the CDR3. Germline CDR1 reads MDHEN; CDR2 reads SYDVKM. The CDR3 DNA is TGTGCCAGCAGTTTACGGACCCCTGGCAGGACCTACGAGCAGTACTTC. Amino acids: CASSLRTPGRTYEQYF.

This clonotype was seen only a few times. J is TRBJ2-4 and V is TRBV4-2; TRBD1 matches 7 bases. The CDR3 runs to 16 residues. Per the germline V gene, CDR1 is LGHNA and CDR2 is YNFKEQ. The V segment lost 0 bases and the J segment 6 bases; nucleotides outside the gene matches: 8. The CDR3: CASSQDRQGVGNIQYF. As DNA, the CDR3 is TGTGCCAGCAGCCAAGATCGACAGGGTGTTGGAAACATTCAGTACTTC.

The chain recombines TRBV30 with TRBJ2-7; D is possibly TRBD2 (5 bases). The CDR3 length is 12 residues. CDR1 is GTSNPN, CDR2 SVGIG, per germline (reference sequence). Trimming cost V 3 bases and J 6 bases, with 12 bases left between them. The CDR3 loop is CAWRLGRGEQYF. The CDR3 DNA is TGTGCCTGGAGACTAGGTCGGGGCGAGCAGTACTTC.

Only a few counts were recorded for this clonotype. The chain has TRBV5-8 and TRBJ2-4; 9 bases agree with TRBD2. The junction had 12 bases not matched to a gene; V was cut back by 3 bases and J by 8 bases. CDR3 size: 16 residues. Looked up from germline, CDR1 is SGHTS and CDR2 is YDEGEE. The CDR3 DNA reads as TGTGCCAGCAGCTACGGAGGTAGCGGGAGTGGGGACATTCAGTACTTC. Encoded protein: CASSYGGSGSGDIQYF.

The CDR3 nucleotides are TGCGCCAGCGGACAGGGTCCAGATACGCAGTATTTT. It translates to CASGQGPDTQYF. The chain recombines TRBV10-1 with TRBJ2-3; the match to TRBD1 covers 8 bases. The CDR3 has 12 amino acids. V lost 8 bases and J lost 4; bases outside the gene matches: 2. Germline V lookup: CDR1 WNHNN, CDR2 SYGVQD (reference sequence).

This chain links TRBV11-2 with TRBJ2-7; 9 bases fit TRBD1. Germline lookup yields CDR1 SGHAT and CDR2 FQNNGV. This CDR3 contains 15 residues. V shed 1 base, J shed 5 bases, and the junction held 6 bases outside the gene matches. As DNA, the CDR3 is TGTGCCAGCAGCTTAGTGTGGACAGGGGTAAACGAGCAGTACTTC. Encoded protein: CASSLVWTGVNEQYF.

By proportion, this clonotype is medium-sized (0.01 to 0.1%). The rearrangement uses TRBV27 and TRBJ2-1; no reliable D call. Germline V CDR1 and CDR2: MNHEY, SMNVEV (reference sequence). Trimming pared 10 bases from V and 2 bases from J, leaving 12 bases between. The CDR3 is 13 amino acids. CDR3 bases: TGTGCCACCGCGAGCCCCCCCTACAATGAGCAGTTCTTC. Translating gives CATASPPYNEQFF.